This TCR beta chain was captured by sequencing in a study of T cells after yellow fever vaccination. MiXCR, applied by TCRdb to the 5' RACE reads, yields one record per CDR3 protein. The repertoire has hundreds of thousands of distinct CDR3 sequences, over 15% of them found once; the top ten carry 15% to 20%. The CDR3 is 16 residues long. V shed 2 bases, J shed 8 bases, and the junction held 13 bases outside the gene matches. Germline V gene lookup returns CDR1 SGHTA and CDR2 FQGNSA. This clonotype appeared a few times. Sequencing used PBMCs, obtained before the yellow fever booster vaccination. This chain links TRBV7-2 with TRBJ2-3; 7 bases are a match to TRBD2. The source is a young man who received the YFV17D yellow fever vaccine. CDR3 sequence reads: CASSLLAALQPGTQYF. CDR3 sequence (DNA): TGTGCCAGCAGCTTACTAGCGGCACTCCAACCCGGTACGCAGTATTTT.